These 19 T cell receptor beta chains came from one sample sequenced in a study of T-cell memory formation after mild COVID-19. MiXCR, run by TCRdb on the 5' RACE reads, gives a single entry per CDR3 protein. The data show under 50,000 distinct CDR3 sequences, 27% seen once. Sequencing was performed on PBMCs or a T cell subset sorted from them (not recorded which). The receptors here all came from a man younger than 35 who had mild COVID-19 (a few samples of this study predate the infection). Cell type and time point are not known.

The J gene is TRBJ2-1, the V gene TRBV5-1; D possibly matches TRBD1 or TRBD2 (5 bases each). This CDR3 comprises 18 residues. Germline V gene data show CDR1 as SGHRS and CDR2 as YFSETQ. V lost 0 bases to trimming and J lost 0 bases, with 16 bases between them. CDR3 amino acids: CASSLASSGPSSYNEQFF. CDR3 sequence (DNA): TGCGCCAGCAGCTTGGCCAGTTCGGGGCCCTCCTCCTACAATGAGCAGTTCTTC.

The sample holds a few counts of this clonotype. This rearrangement joins TRBV7-9 to TRBJ2-7; D may be TRBD2 (5 bases). V lost 6 bases, J lost 5 bases, and 11 bases lay in between. Germline V gene sequence: CDR1 SEHNR, CDR2 FQNEAQ (reference sequence). This CDR3 region has 12 residues. Here the CDR3 reads CASSLEVNEQYV. DNA for the CDR3: TGTGCCAGCAGTTTGGAGGTTAACGAGCAGTACGTC.

The chain carries TRBV12-3 or TRBV12-4 and TRBJ2-3, with 13 bases that match TRBD2. This CDR3 has 18 residues. Losses at the gene ends were 5 bases for V and 1 base for J; bases not matched to a gene: 9. The CDR3 DNA reads as TGTGCCAGCAGTAGAACTAGCGGGGGGGCCTCTGGCACAGATACGCAGTATTTT. It translates to CASSRTSGGASGTDTQYF.

This clonotype turned up a few times. The chain uses TRBV6-5 and TRBJ1-2; TRBD1 is a possible D gene (5 bases). The V gene lost 2 bases and the J gene lost 3 bases, with 13 bases spanning the gap. The germline gives CDR1 MNHEY, CDR2 SVGAGI. This CDR3 has 15 residues. The CDR3 bases are TGTGCCAGCAGTTACCGTAGATCAGGGCACTATGGCTACACCTTC. This translates into CASSYRRSGHYGYTF.

This clonotype was recorded a few times. The V and J genes are TRBV9 and TRBJ2-3; D is tentatively TRBD1 or TRBD2 (5 bases each). From germline, CDR1 is SGDLS and CDR2 YYNGEE. With 3 bases removed from V and 3 bases from J, the gap between germline ends came to 17 bases. There are 16 residues in the CDR3. The CDR3 region has the DNA TGTGCCAGCAGCGCATGGGACCAGCGAAGAACAGATACGCAGTATTTT. This sequence encodes CASSAWDQRRTDTQYF.

This clonotype was counted only a few times. The chain uses TRBV6-2 or TRBV6-3 and TRBJ2-3; 7 bases are shared with TRBD1. V trimming: 4 bases; J trimming: 2 bases; junction bases outside the gene matches: 6. Germline lookup yields CDR1 MNHEY and CDR2 SVGEGT. CDR3 length: 15 amino acids. CDR3 sequence: CASSSGTVNTDTQYF. The CDR3 DNA is TGTGCCAGCAGTTCCGGGACAGTTAACACAGATACGCAGTATTTT.

The chain carries TRBV12-3 or TRBV12-4 and TRBJ1-4; D is uncertain. The CDR3 length is 14 residues. Trimming shortened V by 4 bases and J by 4 bases, and 10 bases separated the two germline ends. CDR3 sequence reads: CASSSGSLNEKLFF. The DNA of the CDR3 is TGTGCCAGCAGTTCGGGCAGCCTTAATGAAAAACTGTTTTTT.

This clonotype was observed a handful of times. The rearrangement joins TRBV7-9 to TRBJ1-1, with D unresolved. Deletions cut 7 bases from V and 0 bases from J, with 9 bases between. CDR1 and CDR2 (germline): SEHNR, FQNEAQ (reference sequence). The CDR3 loop spans 13 amino acids. The DNA of the CDR3 is TGTGCCAGCAACTCAGGAGTGAACACTGAAGCTTTCTTT. As protein: CASNSGVNTEAFF.

V gene TRBV14 combines with J gene TRBJ2-1; no clear D. Per germline, CDR1 SGHDN and CDR2 FVKESK. The CDR3 extends over 12 amino acids. Trimming pared 1 base from V and 9 bases from J, leaving 7 bases between. The CDR3 here is CASSQVDLEQFF. The CDR3 bases are TGTGCCAGCAGCCAAGTTGACCTTGAGCAGTTCTTC.

The V call is TRBV6-5, the J call TRBJ1-1; D may be TRBD1 (5 bases). Germline V lookup: CDR1 MNHEY, CDR2 SVGAGI. V gave up 0 bases and J gave up 7 bases, with 12 bases separating them. The CDR3 is 14 amino acids. In nucleotides, the CDR3 is TGTGCCAGCAGTTACTCGAGGACACCCCTTGAAGCTTTCTTT. Translation: CASSYSRTPLEAFF.

This clonotype was counted a few times. This chain connects TRBV7-9 to TRBJ2-7, with no clear D. CDR3 length equals 11 residues. Germline V gene lookup returns CDR1 SEHNR and CDR2 FQNEAQ (reference sequence). V lost 5 bases and J 6 bases, leaving 8 bases between the germline ends. The chain's CDR3 is CASSPSVEQYF. Written as DNA, the CDR3 is TGTGCCAGCAGCCCGTCGGTCGAGCAGTACTTC. Looking up the rest from reference TRBV7-9 and TRBJ2-7 gives the full variable domain: DTGVSQNPRHKITKRGQNVTFRCDPISEHNRLYWYRQTLGQGPEFLTYFQNEAQLEKSRLLSDRFSAERPKGSFSTLEIQRTEQGDSAMYLCASSPSVEQYFGPGTRLTVT.

The rearrangement joins TRBV11-2 to TRBJ2-7, with 8 positions matching TRBD2. With 0 bases clipped from V and 3 bases from J, the junction kept 4 bases outside the gene matches. The CDR3 is 15 residues long. Germline V lookup: CDR1 SGHAT, CDR2 FQNNGV. The CDR3 here is CASSLERGAYYEQYV. The CDR3 bases are TGTGCCAGCAGCTTAGAGCGGGGGGCCTACTACGAGCAGTACGTC.

In this sample, this clonotype turned up a few times. The V gene is TRBV20-1, the J gene TRBJ2-7, with a weak D call TRBD1 (6 bases). The ends were cut back, 6 bases at V and 3 bases at J, with 9 bases in the middle. Germline CDR1 and CDR2: DFQATT and SNEGSKA (reference sequence). This CDR3 has 11 amino acids. The CDR3 loop is CSATQGYEQYF. The CDR3 nucleotides are TGCAGTGCGACACAGGGCTACGAGCAGTACTTC.

This clonotype has just a few counts. This chain joins TRBV6-5 and TRBJ2-1; D tentatively fits TRBD1 or TRBD2 (6 bases each). This CDR3 spans 16 amino acids. The germline V gene has CDR1 MNHEY and CDR2 SVGAGI. Trimming left V 2 bases short and J 9 bases short, with 20 bases between. The DNA of the CDR3 is TGTGCCAGCAGTTACGGTCGCGAGACTAGGGGGAGTGAGCAGTTCTTC. Amino acids: CASSYGRETRGSEQFF.

This sequence joins TRBV7-9 and TRBJ1-4, with D tentatively TRBD1 (6 bases). The CDR3 contains 12 residues. In germline, CDR1 is SEHNR, CDR2 FQNEAQ (reference sequence). V dropped 5 bases and J dropped 6 bases, with 7 bases sitting between them. DNA of the CDR3: TGTGCCAGCAGCCGGACAGATGAAAAACTGTTTTTT. Translating gives CASSRTDEKLFF.

This clonotype was counted between two and nine times. This CDR3 reads CASSPDSGTGIYNEQFF. The DNA of the CDR3 is TGTGCCAGCAGCCCCGACTCCGGGACAGGGATCTACAATGAGCAGTTCTTC. The rearrangement uses TRBV7-2 and TRBJ2-1, with 9 bases aligning to TRBD1. Trimming at V came to 5 bases and at J to 3 bases, leaving 11 bases not matched to a gene. The CDR3 is made up of 17 amino acids. Germline loops: CDR1 SGHTA, CDR2 FQGNSA.

A few counts support this clonotype. This chain links TRBV6-1 with TRBJ2-7; possible D gene TRBD1, 6 bases. Germline V gives CDR1 MNHNS, CDR2 SASEGT. This CDR3 spans 13 amino acids. Trimming took off 5 bases at V and 0 bases at J, with 8 bases between the two ends. The CDR3 protein is CASSPTGSYEQYV. Here the CDR3 DNA reads TGTGCCAGCAGTCCGACAGGCTCCTACGAGCAGTACGTC.

The chain has TRBV4-2 and TRBJ1-2; TRBD1 is a possible D gene (5 bases). V dropped 0 bases and J dropped 3 bases, with 14 bases sitting between them. This CDR3 is 16 amino acids long. CDR1 and CDR2 from the germline V gene are LGHNA and YNFKEQ. CDR3 DNA: TGTGCCAGCAGCCAAGAAGGTGCAGGGCGCTACTATGGCTACACCTTC. It yields the protein CASSQEGAGRYYGYTF.

The rearrangement links TRBV7-2 to TRBJ2-4; D possibly corresponds to TRBD2 (6 bases). The CDR3 has 14 residues. Germline V gene sequence: CDR1 SGHTA, CDR2 FQGNSA. V was trimmed by 1 base and J by 8 bases, leaving 12 bases between them. CDR3 sequence (DNA): TGTGCCAGCAGCTTAGGAGGCGGGGCGGACATTCAGTACTTC. Translating it yields CASSLGGGADIQYF.